Below, one T cell receptor (beta chain) is given with its context. V was clipped by 5 bases and J by 6 bases, with 15 bases between them. The V gene's germline CDR1 is SGHRS and CDR2 YFSETQ. There are 14 residues in the CDR3. MiXCR, applied by TCRdb to the 5' RACE reads, yields one record per CDR3 protein. The sample includes 250,000 to 350,000 distinct CDR3 sequences, roughly an eighth of them seen just once. The source of the sample is a study of T-cell memory formation after mild COVID-19. This chain connects TRBV5-1 to TRBJ2-1; a possible D gene is TRBD2 (6 bases). Material for sequencing was PBMCs or a T cell subset sorted from them (not recorded which). The TCR comes from a man between 18 and 29 years old who had mild COVID-19 (a few samples of this study predate the infection). Cell type and time point are not known. CDR3 amino acids: CASRPGLSPNEQFF. The CDR3 DNA is TGCGCCAGCAGACCCGGACTATCCCCCAATGAGCAGTTCTTC.